The 24 T cell receptor beta chains given below trace back to one sample, sequenced in a study of T cells in women clearing cervical HPV infection. This table comes from immunoSEQ multiplex PCR, and its TCRdb copy is limited to in-frame clones, with some not included. The repertoire table contains about 30,000 clones. The sequencing sample was made of blood buffy coat. These receptors were collected from a woman aged 18 to 75 with a cervical HPV16 infection that either progressed to CIN3+ or cleared (not recorded which).

About this clone: The CDR3 extends 3 residues past the end of the read, so its final part is completed from the germline J gene. The chain uses TRBV4-2 and TRBJ2-1; 13 bases map to TRBD2. V was clipped by 1 base and J by 5 bases; unmatched bases: 11. The CDR3 extends over 19 amino acids. Germline CDR1 is LGHNA and CDR2 is YNFKEQ. The sequenced part of the CDR3 DNA is TGTGCCAGCAGCCAAGGGGGGACTAGCGGGACACGGGGCGACAATGAG. Its translation is CASSQGGTSGTRGDNE. The CDR3 reads in full as CASSQGGTSGTRGDNEQFF.

Details on this clone: The CDR3 end is not reached by the read, which stops 3 residues before it; the germline J gene fills it in. V usage is TRBV11-1 and J usage is TRBJ2-1, with a possible D match to TRBD2 (6 bases). The V gene lost 8 bases and the J gene lost 5 bases, with 10 bases spanning the gap. Germline V gene sequence: CDR1 SGHAT, CDR2 FQDESV (reference sequence). The CDR3 runs 12 residues. CDR3 in amino acids: CASGGLNNEQFF. The sequenced CDR3 bases are TGTGCCAGCGGTGGACTAAACAATGAG.

With respect to this clone: The CDR3 end lies 3 residues beyond the end of the read and is filled in from the germline J gene. The rearrangement uses TRBV2 and TRBJ1-3; no clear D. Trimming pared 8 bases from V and 8 bases from J, leaving 13 bases between. The CDR3 runs to 12 residues. In germline, CDR1 is SNHLY, CDR2 FYNNEI. CDR3 sequence: CASSLYLDTIYF. The covered CDR3 bases are TGTGCCAGCTCCCTGTATTTAGACACC.

As for this clone: The read is 3 residues too short to cover the CDR3 end, so that end is filled in from the germline J gene. V and J are TRBV2 and TRBJ1-6; 8 bases match TRBD1. The germline CDR1 and CDR2 sequences are SNHLY and FYNNEI. This CDR3 contains 14 residues. The V and J ends lost 6 bases and 5 bases, in that order; junction bases with no gene match: 3. The sequenced CDR3 bases are TGTGCCAGCAGCGAGGGACAGGATAATTCACCC. Translating gives CASSEGQDNSP. The whole CDR3 protein is CASSEGQDNSPLHF.

Points on this clone: The CDR3 goes on 3 residues after the read ends, and that part is filled in from the germline J gene. This chain links TRBV19 with TRBJ1-4; D possibly corresponds to TRBD1 (5 bases). This CDR3 is built from 16 residues. Looked up from germline, CDR1 is LNHDA and CDR2 is SQIVND (reference sequence). The CDR3 here is CASSITRGSGANVLFF. The sequenced CDR3 bases are TGTGCCAGTAGTATAACGAGGGGCTCTGGGGCCAACGTA.

Notes on this clone: The read ends 3 residues shy of where the CDR3 ends; the end is completed using the germline J gene. The genes are TRBV5-1 and TRBJ2-5; TRBD1 is a possible D gene (6 bases). V was shortened by 4 bases and J by 5 bases, with 12 bases between the two germline ends. This CDR3 is built from 13 residues. Germline values: CDR1 SGHRS, CDR2 YFSETQ. The CDR3 here is CASSVQGQETQYF. The DNA read from the CDR3 is TGCGCCAGCAGCGTCCAGGGGCAGGAGACC.

With respect to this clone: One junction end disagrees with the germline gene, perhaps due to a read error. The read comes to an end 3 residues before the CDR3 does, leaving the germline J gene to fill in the end. The gene calls are TRBV7-3 and TRBJ1-1; D possibly corresponds to TRBD1 (6 bases). The CDR3 contains 15 residues. Germline lookup yields CDR1 SGHTA and CDR2 FQGTGA. The CDR3 loop reads CASSVTGSENTEAFF. The CDR3 DNA, read in part, is TGTGCCAGCAGCGTAACAGGGTCTGAGAACACTGAA.

A remark on this clone: The read finishes 3 residues shy of the CDR3 end, and the germline J gene is used to complete it. The chain couples TRBV19 to TRBJ2-3; TRBD1 matches 8 bases. The CDR3 has 15 residues. The germline V gene has CDR1 LNHDA and CDR2 SQIVND (reference sequence). The sequenced CDR3 bases are TGTGCCAGTAGTGCCACTCAGGGGGCGCATCAGCCG. It specifies CASSATQGAHQP. The complete CDR3 protein is CASSATQGAHQPQYF.

On this clone itself: The read terminates 3 residues ahead of where the CDR3 ends, so the germline J gene completes it. The V gene is TRBV10-3, the J gene TRBJ2-3, with TRBD1 matching 10 bases. The CDR3 extends over 17 amino acids. J lost 4 bases, V lost 0 bases, and 7 bases had no gene match. Germline-derived CDR1 and CDR2 are ENHRY and SYGVKD. The part of the CDR3 DNA that was read is TGTGCCATCAGTGAGTCCGAGGGACAGGGGTTCTCAGATACG. Encoded protein: CAISESEGQGFSDT. The whole CDR3 region reads CAISESEGQGFSDTQYF.

About this clone: The read comes to an end 3 residues before the CDR3 does, leaving the germline J gene to fill in the end. The chain links TRBV19 to TRBJ2-6; no clear D gene. From germline, CDR1 is LNHDA and CDR2 SQIVND (reference sequence). This CDR3 has 16 residues. Trimming cost V 3 bases and J 0 bases, with 9 bases left between them. The DNA read from the CDR3 is TGTGCCAGTAGTATTTCCTTCGGCTCTGGGGCCAACGTC. Encoded protein: CASSISFGSGANV. The full CDR3 protein is CASSISFGSGANVLTF.

In regard to this clone: The DNA ends 3 residues before the CDR3 does, and the rest of the CDR3 is filled in from the germline J gene. The chain uses TRBV6-1 and TRBJ2-1, with D hard to call. The CDR3 is made up of 14 amino acids. Between the trimmed V and J ends, which lost 1 base and 2 bases, there was a span of 6 bases. CDR1 MNHNS and CDR2 SASEGT come from the germline V gene. Here the CDR3 reads CASSEEVTYNEQFF. CDR3 bases read: TGTGCCAGCAGTGAAGAGGTCACCTACAATGAG.

This clone registers medium-sized by frequency. The sequenced fragment ends 3 residues before the CDR3 boundary, so the rest is inferred from the germline J gene. The V call is TRBV5-1, the J call TRBJ2-6; 8 bases fit TRBD1. Unmatched junction bases numbered 11, after V lost 4 bases and J lost 2 bases. Germline-derived CDR1 and CDR2 are SGHRS and YFSETQ. The CDR3 contains 18 residues. The CDR3 bases that were read are TGCGCCAGCAGCGGAAACCGGGACAGGACGCCTGGGGCCAACGTC. Protein: CASSGNRDRTPGANV. The entire CDR3 protein reads CASSGNRDRTPGANVLTF.

CDR3 DNA, as far as it was read: TGTGCCTGGGAGCTCTTAGCGGGTACCTACAATGAG. Protein product: CAWELLAGTYNE. From start to end, the CDR3 is CAWELLAGTYNEQFF. This chain links TRBV30 with TRBJ2-1, with 7 bases matching TRBD2. The observed sequence ends 3 residues before the CDR3 terminus, with the missing tail filled in from the germline J gene. This CDR3 contains 15 residues. The germline V gene encodes CDR1 GTSNPN and CDR2 SVGIG (reference sequence). The junction had 9 bases not matched to a gene; V was cut back by 5 bases and J by 2 bases.

Regarding this clone: The read halts 3 residues ahead of the CDR3 end, with the missing end drawn from the germline J gene. V is TRBV29-1 and J is TRBJ2-1, with 9 nucleotides matching TRBD2. CDR3 length: 13 residues. V dropped 7 bases and J dropped 7; count of bases not matched to a gene: 8. CDR1 is SQVTM, CDR2 ANQGSEA, per germline. CDR3 protein: CSGCRLAENEQFF. CDR3 DNA (partial): TGCAGCGGCTGTAGACTAGCGGAGAATGAG.

The CDR3 DNA, read in part, is TGCAGTGCTAGAGATGCAGGGGCGGGTGAGACC. It specifies CSARDAGAGET. The CDR3, in full, reads CSARDAGAGETQYF. This sequence joins TRBV20-1 and TRBJ2-5; maybe TRBD1 (6 bases). The DNA ends 3 residues before the CDR3 does, and the rest of the CDR3 is filled in from the germline J gene. Germline V lookup: CDR1 DFQATT, CDR2 SNEGSKA (reference sequence). Trimming took 0 bases from V and 5 from J, leaving 13 bases between them. The CDR3 contains 14 residues.

With regard to this clone: Sequencing ends 3 residues short of the CDR3 end; the germline J gene provides the rest. The rearrangement uses TRBV11-2 and TRBJ1-1, with D possibly TRBD1 on 6 matching bases. The germline V gene has CDR1 SGHAT and CDR2 FQNNGV. The V end was cut by 7 bases, the J end by 1 base, with 13 bases between. The CDR3 is 14 residues long. CDR3 DNA (partial): TGTGCCAGCAACGTAGGACAGAGGAACACTGAA. This translates into CASNVGQRNTE. The whole CDR3 is CASNVGQRNTEAFF.

Concerning this clone: The sequenced fragment ends 3 residues before the CDR3 boundary, so the rest is inferred from the germline J gene. This chain connects TRBV6-2 or TRBV6-3 to TRBJ1-2; D uncertain. CDR1 MNHEY and CDR2 SVGEGT come from the germline V gene. The CDR3 loop spans 15 amino acids. CDR3 protein: CASSYGSGMEHDYTF. Incomplete CDR3 DNA: TGTGCCAGCAGTTACGGTAGCGGGATGGAGCATGAC.

Turning to this clone: The CDR3 extends 3 residues past the end of the read, so its final part is completed from the germline J gene. Other DNA sequences in the same sample also yield this CDR3. The V gene is TRBV29-1, the J gene TRBJ2-3; D is unclear. This CDR3 has 13 residues. Per germline, CDR1 SQVTM and CDR2 ANQGSEA. V lost 6 bases and J lost 0, with 10 bases in between. CDR3 DNA, as far as it was read: TGCAGCGTCGAGACTTTTAGCACAGATACG. It codes for CSVETFSTDT. From start to end, the CDR3 is CSVETFSTDTQYF.

Turning to this clone: Read data end 3 residues before the CDR3 end; the end is taken from the germline J gene. The chain combines TRBV19 with TRBJ1-5; D remains ambiguous. V lost 2 bases and J lost 6, with 17 bases in between. Looked up from germline, CDR1 is LNHDA and CDR2 is SQIVND (reference sequence). This CDR3 region has 16 residues. CDR3 bases read: TGTGCCAGTAGTATACTCCTTATCGGACTTGCTCAGCCC. It is translated as CASSILLIGLAQP. The entire CDR3 is CASSILLIGLAQPQHF.

Comment on this clone: The CDR3 end falls 3 residues outside the read, so it is completed with the germline J gene. J is TRBJ1-2 and V is TRBV18; D ambiguous. CDR3 length equals 16 residues. Looked up from germline, CDR1 is KGHSH and CDR2 is LQKENI. The sequenced part of the CDR3 DNA is TGTGCCAGCTCACCACCCCTAGCGGGAGGCCCTAATGAC. Encoded protein: CASSPPLAGGPND. The CDR3 as a whole reads CASSPPLAGGPNDYTF.

A remark on this clone: Sequencing ends 3 residues short of the CDR3 end; the germline J gene provides the rest. The chain has TRBV7-2 and TRBJ2-7; no reliable D call. The CDR3 sequence is 14 residues long. From germline, CDR1 is SGHTA and CDR2 FQGNSA. Trimming removed 2 bases from V and 5 bases from J, with 13 bases in between. The CDR3: CASSLYQPYDEQYF. CDR3 bases read: TGTGCCAGCAGCTTATACCAACCCTATGACGAG.

The CDR3 bases that were read are TGTGCCAGCAGCCAAGTGCAGTATGAG. The encoded protein is CASSQVQYE. The CDR3 as a whole reads CASSQVQYEQFF. The rearrangement joins TRBV14 to TRBJ2-1; D remains ambiguous. Coverage ceases 3 residues before the CDR3 finishes, and the germline J gene fills in the end. The CDR3 totals 12 residues. CDR1 is SGHDN, CDR2 FVKESK, per germline. Trimming took off 1 base at V and 8 bases at J, with 6 bases between the two ends.

Comments on this clone: The sequence runs out 3 residues before the end of the CDR3; the remainder is reconstructed from the germline J gene. The chain couples TRBV29-1 to TRBJ1-2; D ambiguous. V was trimmed by 3 bases and J by 0 bases, leaving 8 bases between them. Germline assignment: CDR1 SQVTM and CDR2 ANQGSEA. There are 13 residues in the CDR3. CDR3 DNA, as far as it was read: TGCAGCGTTGATATTTCGGCTAACTATGGC. Translated: CSVDISANYG. The whole CDR3 is CSVDISANYGYTF.

In the case of this clone: The sequence runs out 3 residues before the end of the CDR3; the remainder is reconstructed from the germline J gene. V is TRBV28 and J is TRBJ2-1; 10 bases map to TRBD2. Trimming took 1 base from V and 7 from J; bases not matched to a gene: 13. CDR3 length: 18 residues. Germline CDR1 is MDHEN and CDR2 is SYDVKM. The part of the CDR3 DNA that was read is TGTGCCAGCAGTTTATCAGAACGAGCGGGAGGGCCTGGTAATGAG. This codes for CASSLSERAGGPGNE. The whole CDR3 sequence reads CASSLSERAGGPGNEQFF. The complete variable domain, with remaining parts taken from reference TRBV28 and TRBJ2-1, reads DVKVTQSSRYLVKRTGEKVFLECVQDMDHENMFWYRQDPGLGLRLIYFSYDVKMKEKGDIPEGYSVSREKKERFSLILESASTNQTSMYLCASSLSERAGGPGNEQFFGPGTRLTVL.